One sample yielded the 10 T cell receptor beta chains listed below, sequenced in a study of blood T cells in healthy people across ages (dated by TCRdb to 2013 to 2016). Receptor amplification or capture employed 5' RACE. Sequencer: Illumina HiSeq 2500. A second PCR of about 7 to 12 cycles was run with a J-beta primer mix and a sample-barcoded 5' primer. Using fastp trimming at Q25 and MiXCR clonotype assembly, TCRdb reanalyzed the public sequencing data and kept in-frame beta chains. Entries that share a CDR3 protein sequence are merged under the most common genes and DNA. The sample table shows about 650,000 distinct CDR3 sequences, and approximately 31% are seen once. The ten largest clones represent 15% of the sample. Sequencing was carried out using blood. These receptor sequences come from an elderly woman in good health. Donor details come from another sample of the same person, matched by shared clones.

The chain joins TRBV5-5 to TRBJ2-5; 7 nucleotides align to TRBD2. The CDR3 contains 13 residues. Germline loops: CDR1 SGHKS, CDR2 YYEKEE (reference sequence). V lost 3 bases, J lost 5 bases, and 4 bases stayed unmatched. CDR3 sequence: CASSSPGRETQYF. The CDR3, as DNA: TGTGCCAGCAGCTCACCCGGGAGGGAGACCCAGTACTTC.

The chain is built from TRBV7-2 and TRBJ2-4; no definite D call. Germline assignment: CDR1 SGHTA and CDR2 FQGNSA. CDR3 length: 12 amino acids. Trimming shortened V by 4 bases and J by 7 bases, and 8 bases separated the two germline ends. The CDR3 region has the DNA TGTGCCAGCAGCTCGGGCGTTAACATTCAGTACTTC. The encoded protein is CASSSGVNIQYF.

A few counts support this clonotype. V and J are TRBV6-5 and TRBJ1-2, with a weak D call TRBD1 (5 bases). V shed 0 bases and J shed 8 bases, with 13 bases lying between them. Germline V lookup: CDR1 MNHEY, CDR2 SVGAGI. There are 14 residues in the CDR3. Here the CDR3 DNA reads TGTGCCAGCAGTTACTCGCAGGGCACTCTGGGCTACACCTTC. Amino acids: CASSYSQGTLGYTF.

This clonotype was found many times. CDR3 sequence reads: CASSYRAVVNEQFF. In DNA, the CDR3 is TGTGCCAGCAGTTACCGGGCGGTGGTAAATGAGCAGTTCTTC. The chain employs TRBV6-2 or TRBV6-3 and TRBJ2-1, with D unresolved. V was trimmed by 2 bases and J by 7 bases, leaving 12 bases between them. CDR3 length equals 14 residues. Germline V gene data show CDR1 as MNHEY and CDR2 as SVGEGT.

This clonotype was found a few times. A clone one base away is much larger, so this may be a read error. This chain's CDR3 is CASRQGCQPQHF. The CDR3 nucleotides are TGTGCCAGCAGACAGGGGTGTCAGCCCCAGCATTTT. The V gene is TRBV7-9, the J gene TRBJ1-5; 7 bases align to TRBD1. This CDR3 is built from 12 residues. Trimming took 6 bases from V and 6 from J; bases not matched to a gene: 2. Germline V gene data show CDR1 as SEHNR and CDR2 as FQNEAQ (reference sequence). The whole variable domain, remainder taken from reference TRBV7-9 and TRBJ1-5, is DTGVSQNPRHKITKRGQNVTFRCDPISEHNRLYWYRQTLGQGPEFLTYFQNEAQLEKSRLLSDRFSAERPKGSFSTLEIQRTEQGDSAMYLCASRQGCQPQHFGDGTRLSIL.

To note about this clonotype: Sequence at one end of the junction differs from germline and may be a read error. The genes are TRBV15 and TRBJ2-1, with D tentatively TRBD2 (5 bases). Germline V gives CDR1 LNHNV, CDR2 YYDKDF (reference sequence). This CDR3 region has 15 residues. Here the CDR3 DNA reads TGTGCCACCAGCAAGGAGGATGCGTCCCACAATGAACAGTTCTTC. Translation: CATSKEDASHNEQFF.

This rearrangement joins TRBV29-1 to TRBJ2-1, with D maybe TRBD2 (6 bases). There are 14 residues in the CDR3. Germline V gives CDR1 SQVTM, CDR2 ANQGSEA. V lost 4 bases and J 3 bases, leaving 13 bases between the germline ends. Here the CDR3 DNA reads TGCAGCGTTGCTACTAGCCTTGTCTACAATGAGCAGTTCTTC. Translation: CSVATSLVYNEQFF.

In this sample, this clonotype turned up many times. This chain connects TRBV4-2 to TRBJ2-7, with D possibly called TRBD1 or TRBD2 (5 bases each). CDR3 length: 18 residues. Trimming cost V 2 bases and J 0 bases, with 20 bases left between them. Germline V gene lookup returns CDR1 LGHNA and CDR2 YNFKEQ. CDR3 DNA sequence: TGTGCCAGCAGCCAAAACGAGGGGACGGCGGGCCGCTCCTACGAGCAGTACTTC. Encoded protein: CASSQNEGTAGRSYEQYF.

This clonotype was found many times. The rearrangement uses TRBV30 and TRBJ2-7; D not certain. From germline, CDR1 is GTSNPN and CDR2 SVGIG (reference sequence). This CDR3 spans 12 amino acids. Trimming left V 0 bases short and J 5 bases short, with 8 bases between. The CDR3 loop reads CAWSVRLHEQYF. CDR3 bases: TGTGCCTGGAGTGTAAGGCTACACGAGCAGTACTTC.

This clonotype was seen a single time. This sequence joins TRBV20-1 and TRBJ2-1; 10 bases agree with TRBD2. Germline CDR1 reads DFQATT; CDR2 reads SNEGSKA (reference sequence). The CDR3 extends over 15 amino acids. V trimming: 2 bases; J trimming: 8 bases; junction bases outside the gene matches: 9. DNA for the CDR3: TGCAGTGCTAGAAGTCGTGCTAGCGGGAGAGATGAGCAGTTCTTC. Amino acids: CSARSRASGRDEQFF.